A single sample is the source of the 2 T cell receptor beta chains below, sequenced in a study of cytomegalovirus exposure and HLA in healthy donors. Primers: 60 Vbeta forward and 13 Jbeta reverse. Using immunoSEQ multiplex PCR, the repertoire was profiled, and TCRdb retains in-frame clones only, with some absent. This table has around 130,000 clones, 78% appearing once. The sample taken for sequencing was PBMCs. These receptors were obtained from a woman in her thirties or forties in good health and CMV-seronegative.

This sequence joins TRBV7-6 and TRBJ2-1; D not resolved. The CDR3 loop spans 13 amino acids. The V gene's germline CDR1 is SGHVS and CDR2 FNYEAQ. Trimming pared 4 bases from V and 6 bases from J, leaving 10 bases between. The CDR3 sequence: CASSSPLFNEQFF. The DNA for the CDR3 is TGTGCCAGCAGCTCCCCACTGTTCAATGAGCAGTTCTTC.

The V gene is TRBV7-3, the J gene TRBJ2-2, with 9 bases that match TRBD1. The CDR3 totals 19 residues. The V and J ends lost 8 bases and 7 bases, in that order; junction bases with no gene match: 23. Per germline, CDR1 SGHTA and CDR2 FQGTGA. The CDR3 nucleotides read TGTGCCAGCGGGCTACATCCCAGGACCGGACAGGGGAGTAACGGGGAGCTGTTTTTT. Translation gives CASGLHPRTGQGSNGELFF.